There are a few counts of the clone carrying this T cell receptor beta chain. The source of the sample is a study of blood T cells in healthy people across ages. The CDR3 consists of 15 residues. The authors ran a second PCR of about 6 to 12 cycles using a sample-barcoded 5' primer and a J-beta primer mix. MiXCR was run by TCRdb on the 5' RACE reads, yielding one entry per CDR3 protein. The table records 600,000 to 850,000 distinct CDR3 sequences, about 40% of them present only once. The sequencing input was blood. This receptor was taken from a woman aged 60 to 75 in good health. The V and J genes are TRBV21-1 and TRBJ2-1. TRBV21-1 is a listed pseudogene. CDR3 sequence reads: CASSNAGGPNNEQFF. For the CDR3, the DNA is TGTGCCAGCAGCAATGCGGGAGGGCCCAACAATGAGCAGTTCTTC.